A single sample gave rise to the 29 T cell receptor beta chains below, sequenced in a study of regulatory T cells in long-lasting Graves disease. The time point was: persistent/refractory GD, antithyroid drugs over 5 years with positive TRAb. From RNA extracted from PBMCs, the TCR library was made. CDR3 regions were amplified by Arm-PCR using iRepertoire HTBI primers to build TCR beta libraries. TCRdb independently ran MiXCR on the multiplex PCR reads; one entry per CDR3 protein. This table holds 600,000 to 800,000 distinct CDR3 sequences, 25% to 35% found once. The material was peripheral blood mononuclear cells (PBMCs), obtained when the disease was refractory, from a patient treated with antithyroid drugs. The receptor source for this set is a female donor with Graves disease.

This clonotype appeared many times. V is TRBV5-1 and J is TRBJ2-2, with 8 bases lining up with TRBD2. This CDR3 has 16 residues. The germline V gene has CDR1 SGHRS and CDR2 YFSETQ. After removal of 0 bases from V and 4 bases from J, the junction contained 5 bases not matched to a gene. The chain's CDR3 is CASSLGAAGVTGELFF. CDR3 coding DNA: TGCGCCAGCAGCTTGGGGGCAGCGGGGGTCACCGGGGAGCTGTTTTTT. The complete variable domain, with remaining parts taken from reference TRBV5-1 and TRBJ2-2, reads KAGVTQTPRYLIKTRGQQVTLSCSPISGHRSVSWYQQTPGQGLQFLFEYFSETQRNKGNFPGRFSGRQFSNSRSEMNVSTLELGDSALYLCASSLGAAGVTGELFFGEGSRLTVL.

This clonotype turned up a few times. This chain connects TRBV28 to TRBJ2-7, with D possibly matching TRBD2 (6 bases). V lost 6 bases and J lost 9, with 18 bases in between. Germline V gene sequence: CDR1 MDHEN, CDR2 SYDVKM. CDR3 length: 13 amino acids. CDR3 nucleotides: TGTGCCAGCAGAAAACGGGAGCGACTCTTGCAGTACTTC. Its translation: CASRKRERLLQYF.

This clonotype has ten or more counts. This chain joins TRBV11-1 and TRBJ1-2; 8 bases fit TRBD1. V lost 3 bases, J lost 2 bases, and 5 bases stayed unmatched. The germline gives CDR1 SGHAT, CDR2 FQDESV (reference sequence). The CDR3 runs to 15 residues. CDR3 sequence: CASSFSRGPNYGYTF. CDR3 coding DNA: TGTGCCAGCAGCTTCTCCAGGGGGCCGAACTATGGCTACACCTTC.

V usage is TRBV6-5 and J usage is TRBJ1-6; D might be TRBD1 (5 bases). CDR3 size: 14 residues. Between the trimmed V and J ends, which lost 2 bases and 9 bases, there was a span of 11 bases. Germline V gene data show CDR1 as MNHEY and CDR2 as SVGAGI. The CDR3 DNA reads as TGTGCCAGCAGTTACGGACAAGCCACTTCACCCCTCCACTTT. Protein product: CASSYGQATSPLHF.

This clonotype was seen a few times. The genes are TRBV27 and TRBJ2-7; D is ambiguous. Germline CDR1 and CDR2: MNHEY and SMNVEV (reference sequence). The CDR3 length is 13 residues. The V end lost 8 bases, the J end lost 0 bases, and 11 bases lay between the germline ends. DNA for the CDR3: TGTGCCAGCGGCCCGGACCCCTCCTACGAGCAGTACTTC. Its translation is CASGPDPSYEQYF.

This rearrangement joins TRBV27 to TRBJ2-1, with D perhaps TRBD2 (6 bases). This CDR3 is 13 amino acids long. Germline values: CDR1 MNHEY, CDR2 SMNVEV (reference sequence). V lost 3 bases, J lost 8 bases, and 11 bases lay in between. CDR3 in DNA: TGTGCCAGCAGTTTCCGGGAGTGGTATGAGCAGTTCTTC. Residues: CASSFREWYEQFF.

The CDR3 loop reads CSVEGRMTGNTIYF. The CDR3 nucleotides read TGCAGCGTTGAAGGCAGGATGACTGGAAACACCATATATTTT. The gene calls are TRBV29-1 and TRBJ1-3; D not certain. Trimming removed 1 base from V and 2 bases from J, with 9 bases in between. CDR3 size: 14 residues. The V gene's germline CDR1 is SQVTM and CDR2 ANQGSEA.

The chain has TRBV15 and TRBJ1-4; 8 nucleotides agree with TRBD1. The CDR3 loop spans 15 amino acids. Germline values: CDR1 LNHNV, CDR2 YYDKDF (reference sequence). V lost 3 bases and J lost 3; bases outside the gene matches: 3. CDR3 DNA sequence: TGTGCCACCAGCAGGGACAGGGTGTCTAATGAAAAACTGTTTTTT. As protein: CATSRDRVSNEKLFF.

The genes are TRBV27 and TRBJ2-3, with TRBD2 identical over 7 bases. CDR3 length equals 15 residues. J was trimmed by 4 bases and V by 3 bases; bases with no gene match: 7. The germline V gene encodes CDR1 MNHEY and CDR2 SMNVEV (reference sequence). The DNA of the CDR3 is TGTGCCAGCAGTTTGGGCGGGAGTATCTCAGATACGCAGTATTTT. The encoded protein is CASSLGGSISDTQYF.

This clonotype was detected only a few times. The V call is TRBV27, the J call TRBJ1-2, with 11 bases identical to TRBD1. Per the germline V gene, CDR1 is MNHEY and CDR2 is SMNVEV (reference sequence). Trimming took 5 bases from V and 7 from J; bases not matched to a gene: 9. The CDR3 spans 15 residues. This CDR3 is CASSTTGGTGGGYTF. In DNA form, the CDR3 reads TGTGCCAGCAGTACGACCGGCGGGACAGGGGGTGGCTACACCTTC.

J is TRBJ2-2 and V is TRBV5-5; D not resolved. The CDR3 covers 15 residues. V shed 0 bases and J shed 6 bases, with 12 bases lying between them. Per germline, CDR1 SGHKS and CDR2 YYEKEE (reference sequence). The CDR3 bases are TGTGCCAGCAGCTTGGCCTGGGTCGTGGCCGGGGAGCTGTTTTTT. Protein sequence: CASSLAWVVAGELFF.

This sequence joins TRBV5-5 and TRBJ1-2; D not certain. Trimming removed 0 bases at V and 0 bases at J, with 9 bases between. The CDR3 covers 15 residues. CDR1 and CDR2 from the germline V gene are SGHKS and YYEKEE (reference sequence). CDR3 in DNA: TGTGCCAGCAGCTTGGATAAGATCACTAACTATGGCTACACCTTC. Residues: CASSLDKITNYGYTF.

This clonotype occurred many times. V gene TRBV12-3 or TRBV12-4 combines with J gene TRBJ1-2; 7 bases are a match to TRBD1. The CDR3 is 14 amino acids. The ends lost 5 bases at V and 4 bases at J; junction bases unmatched: 7. Written as DNA, the CDR3 is TGTGCCAGCAGTCCTCCGGGACAGCTCTATGGCTACACCTTC. Its translation: CASSPPGQLYGYTF.

This clonotype has just a few counts. V is TRBV20-1 and J is TRBJ1-3; D is ambiguous. The CDR3 extends over 13 amino acids. CDR1 and CDR2 from the germline V gene are DFQATT and SNEGSKA (reference sequence). V lost 2 bases to trimming and J lost 4 bases, with 9 bases between them. CDR3 DNA: TGCAGTGCTAGATCGCCCTTAGGAAACACCATATATTTT. It encodes CSARSPLGNTIYF.

The chain links TRBV20-1 to TRBJ1-2; TRBD1 aligns across 12 bases. The CDR3 has 14 amino acids. Losses at the gene ends were 6 bases for V and 7 bases for J; bases not matched to a gene: 9. From germline, CDR1 is DFQATT and CDR2 SNEGSKA (reference sequence). CDR3 DNA: TGCAGTGCCCGAACCGGGACAGGGGGCAGTGGCTACACCTTC. It encodes CSARTGTGGSGYTF.

The chain has TRBV6-1 and TRBJ1-4; the D is unclear. Germline CDR1 and CDR2: MNHNS and SASEGT. The CDR3 sequence is 17 residues long. V lost 0 bases and J lost 0, with 11 bases in between. CDR3 in DNA: TGTGCCAGCAGTGAAGCCCCAGAGGCCACAACTAATGAAAAACTGTTTTTT. It codes for CASSEAPEATTNEKLFF.

The table lists this clonotype with a few counts. The chain joins TRBV20-1 to TRBJ1-5; maybe TRBD1 (6 bases). Trimming took 1 base from V and 7 from J, leaving 14 bases between them. Looked up from germline, CDR1 is DFQATT and CDR2 is SNEGSKA (reference sequence). CDR3 length: 14 residues. The CDR3 region is CSARAPGVDQPQHF. The CDR3 DNA is TGCAGTGCTAGAGCACCAGGGGTCGACCAGCCCCAGCATTTT.

In the case of this clonotype: Given the absence of the conserved phenylalanine or tryptophan at the CDR3 end, a read error is likely. This chain joins TRBV6-1 and TRBJ1-1, with D possibly TRBD1 on 6 matching bases. The CDR3 is 15 amino acids. The germline gives CDR1 MNHNS, CDR2 SASEGT. Trimming stripped 5 bases from V and 6 bases from J, with 19 bases between. CDR3 loop: CASSPPTGPSAEAFL. The CDR3 region has the DNA TGTGCCAGCAGTCCCCCAACAGGGCCTAGCGCTGAAGCTTTCCTT.

This clonotype was picked up many times. The chain joins TRBV28 to TRBJ1-2, with 7 bases that match TRBD1. CDR1 MDHEN and CDR2 SYDVKM come from the germline V gene. The V segment lost 2 bases and the J segment 6 bases; nucleotides outside the gene matches: 6. CDR3 length: 14 residues. The CDR3 protein is CASSLPQGQDGYTF. Written as DNA, the CDR3 is TGTGCCAGCAGTTTACCCCAAGGACAGGATGGCTACACCTTC.

The chain has TRBV19 and TRBJ1-1; D remains unclear. The ends were cut back, 7 bases at V and 0 bases at J, with 15 bases in the middle. CDR3 length: 15 amino acids. Germline V lookup: CDR1 LNHDA, CDR2 SQIVND (reference sequence). The CDR3 DNA sequence: TGTGCCAGTAAAAACGGACTGAATTTGAACACTGAAGCTTTCTTT. Its translation: CASKNGLNLNTEAFF.

This clonotype was detected a few times. The chain combines TRBV12-3 or TRBV12-4 with TRBJ2-7; D is possibly TRBD1 or TRBD2 (5 bases each). V lost 6 bases, J lost 0 bases, and 18 bases lay in between. The CDR3 covers 16 residues. As DNA, the CDR3 is TGTGCCAGCAGCTTGACCGGGGCCCGGAGCTCCTACGAGCAGTACTTC. It encodes CASSLTGARSSYEQYF.

This clonotype has ten or more counts. The rearrangement joins TRBV12-3 or TRBV12-4 to TRBJ1-5; 7 bases are a match to TRBD1. After removal of 5 bases from V and 3 bases from J, the junction contained 7 bases not matched to a gene. The CDR3 loop spans 15 amino acids. The CDR3 sequence: CASSRGGGNNQPQHF. The CDR3 DNA reads as TGTGCCAGCAGTCGGGGAGGGGGCAACAATCAGCCCCAGCATTTT.

The sample holds many counts of this clonotype. The V gene is TRBV2, the J gene TRBJ1-1; D ambiguous. This CDR3 has 13 residues. The germline CDR1 and CDR2 sequences are SNHLY and FYNNEI. Deletions cut 5 bases from V and 1 base from J, with 8 bases between. The CDR3 DNA reads TGTGCCAGCAGTCGGTGGGGGAACACTGAAGCTTTCTTT. It specifies CASSRWGNTEAFF.

Only a few counts were recorded for this clonotype. The gene calls are TRBV7-9 and TRBJ2-7; TRBD2 aligns across 13 bases. This CDR3 region has 15 residues. The V and J ends lost 5 bases and 6 bases, in that order; junction bases with no gene match: 7. Per germline, CDR1 SEHNR and CDR2 FQNEAQ (reference sequence). The CDR3: CASSQGLAGATEQYF. The CDR3 nucleotides read TGTGCCAGCAGCCAAGGACTAGCGGGAGCGACCGAGCAGTACTTC. The full variable domain, its missing parts supplied by reference TRBV7-9 and TRBJ2-7, is DTGVSQNPRHKITKRGQNVTFRCDPISEHNRLYWYRQTLGQGPEFLTYFQNEAQLEKSRLLSDRFSAERPKGSFSTLEIQRTEQGDSAMYLCASSQGLAGATEQYFGPGTRLTVT.

V gene TRBV27 combines with J gene TRBJ1-2; 8 bases line up with TRBD1. This CDR3 region has 14 residues. Per germline, CDR1 MNHEY and CDR2 SMNVEV (reference sequence). V dropped 6 bases and J dropped 4; count of bases not matched to a gene: 7. CDR3 DNA: TGTGCCAGCAGCGCCGACCAGGGGGCCTATGGCTACACCTTC. Amino acid sequence: CASSADQGAYGYTF.

This sequence joins TRBV9 and TRBJ1-2; maybe TRBD1 (6 bases). V was cut by 3 bases and J by 1 base, with 19 bases left in between. The CDR3 has 17 amino acids. The V gene's germline CDR1 is SGDLS and CDR2 YYNGEE. CDR3 DNA sequence: TGTGCCAGCAGCGCCATGGACCGGGACACATTTAACTATGGCTACACCTTC. Translating it yields CASSAMDRDTFNYGYTF.

The chain carries TRBV20-1 and TRBJ2-5, with 7 bases fitting TRBD1. CDR3 size: 15 residues. The V and J ends lost 1 base and 4 bases, in that order; junction bases with no gene match: 9. Per the germline V gene, CDR1 is DFQATT and CDR2 is SNEGSKA (reference sequence). The CDR3, as DNA: TGCAGTGCTAGAGTTCCGAAGGGGGCTGGAGAGACCCAGTACTTC. This sequence encodes CSARVPKGAGETQYF.

This clonotype was picked up many times. The chain carries TRBV2 and TRBJ1-2; tentatively, D is TRBD1 (5 bases). CDR1 SNHLY and CDR2 FYNNEI come from the germline V gene. The CDR3 extends over 15 amino acids. With 11 bases removed from V and 4 bases from J, the gap between germline ends came to 23 bases. In DNA form, the CDR3 reads TGTGCCTGTACGCCGGTGAGGGGCCACCCCTATGGCTACACCTTC. Translation gives CACTPVRGHPYGYTF.

The chain employs TRBV6-5 and TRBJ1-2; unclear D gene. The V end lost 0 bases, the J end lost 1 base, and 9 bases lay between the germline ends. This CDR3 comprises 15 residues. In germline, CDR1 is MNHEY, CDR2 SVGAGI. CDR3 nucleotide sequence: TGTGCCAGCAGTTACTCGAAGGCCAGTAACTATGGCTACACCTTC. It yields the protein CASSYSKASNYGYTF.